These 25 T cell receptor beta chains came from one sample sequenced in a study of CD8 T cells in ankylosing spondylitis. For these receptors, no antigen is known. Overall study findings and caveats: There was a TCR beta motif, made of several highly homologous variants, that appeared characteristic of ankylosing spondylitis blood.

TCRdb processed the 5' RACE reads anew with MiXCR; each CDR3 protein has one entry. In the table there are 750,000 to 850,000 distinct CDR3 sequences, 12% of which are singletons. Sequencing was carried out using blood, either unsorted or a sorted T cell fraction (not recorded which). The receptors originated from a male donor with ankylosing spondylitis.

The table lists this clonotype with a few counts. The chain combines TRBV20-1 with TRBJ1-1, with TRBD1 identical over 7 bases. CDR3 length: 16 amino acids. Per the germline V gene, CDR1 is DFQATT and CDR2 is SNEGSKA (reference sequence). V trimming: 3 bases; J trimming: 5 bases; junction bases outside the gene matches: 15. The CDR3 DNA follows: TGCAGTGCTAGGGATCTACGGGGACAGTTAGTAACTGAAGCTTTCTTT. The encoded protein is CSARDLRGQLVTEAFF.

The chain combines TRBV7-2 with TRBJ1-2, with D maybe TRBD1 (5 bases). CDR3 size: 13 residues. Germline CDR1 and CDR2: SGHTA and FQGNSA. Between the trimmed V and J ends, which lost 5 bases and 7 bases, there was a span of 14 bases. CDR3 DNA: TGTGCCAGCAGCCTGGGGACGAGTGGTGGCTACACCTTC. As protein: CASSLGTSGGYTF.

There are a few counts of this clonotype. CDR3 sequence (DNA): TGTGCCAGCAGCCAAGAGCAGGCAACACGAGGAGAGACCCAGTACTTC. Encoded protein: CASSQEQATRGETQYF. This chain connects TRBV4-2 to TRBJ2-5, with unresolved D. CDR1 and CDR2 (germline): LGHNA, YNFKEQ. The CDR3 covers 16 residues. The ends were cut back, 0 bases at V and 4 bases at J, with 15 bases in the middle.

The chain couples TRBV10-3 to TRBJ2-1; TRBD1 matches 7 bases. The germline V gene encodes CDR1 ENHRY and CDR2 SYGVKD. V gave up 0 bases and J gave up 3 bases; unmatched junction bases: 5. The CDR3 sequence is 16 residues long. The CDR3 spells CAISESPGTDYNEQFF. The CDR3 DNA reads TGTGCCATCAGTGAGTCCCCGGGGACAGACTACAATGAGCAGTTCTTC.

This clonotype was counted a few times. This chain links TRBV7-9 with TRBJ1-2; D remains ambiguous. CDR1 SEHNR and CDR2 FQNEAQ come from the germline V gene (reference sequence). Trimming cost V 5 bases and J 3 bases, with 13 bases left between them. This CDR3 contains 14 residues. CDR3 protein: CASSASGGDYGYTF. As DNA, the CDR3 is TGTGCCAGCAGCGCTAGCGGCGGAGACTATGGCTACACCTTC.

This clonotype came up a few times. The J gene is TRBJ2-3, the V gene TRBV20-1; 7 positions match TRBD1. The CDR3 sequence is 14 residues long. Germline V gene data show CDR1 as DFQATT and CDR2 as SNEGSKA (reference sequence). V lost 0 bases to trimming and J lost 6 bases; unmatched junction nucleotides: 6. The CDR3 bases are TGCAGTGCTAGAGACTTGACAGGGTATGATACGCAGTATTTT. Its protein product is CSARDLTGYDTQYF.

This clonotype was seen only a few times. The CDR3 DNA reads as TGCAGTGCTCCCGGACTAGCGGGAGGGCCTGACACCGGGGAGCTGTTTTTT. This codes for CSAPGLAGGPDTGELFF. This sequence joins TRBV20-1 and TRBJ2-2; TRBD2 matches 15 bases. CDR3 length: 17 amino acids. With 5 bases clipped from V and 3 bases from J, the junction kept 7 bases outside the gene matches. Per germline, CDR1 DFQATT and CDR2 SNEGSKA (reference sequence).

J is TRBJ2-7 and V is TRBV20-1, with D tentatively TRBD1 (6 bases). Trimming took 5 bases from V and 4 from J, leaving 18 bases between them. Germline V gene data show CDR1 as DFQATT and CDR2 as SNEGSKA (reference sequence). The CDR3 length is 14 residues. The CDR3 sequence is CSAPSTGRSYEQYF. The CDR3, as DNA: TGCAGTGCTCCCTCTACAGGGAGATCGTACGAGCAGTACTTC.

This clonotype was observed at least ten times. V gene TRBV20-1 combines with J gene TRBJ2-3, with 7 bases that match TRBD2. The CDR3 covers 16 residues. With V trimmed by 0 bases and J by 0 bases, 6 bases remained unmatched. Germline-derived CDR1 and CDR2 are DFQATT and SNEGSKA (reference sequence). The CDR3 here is CSARDGERGSTDTQYF. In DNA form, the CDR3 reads TGCAGTGCTAGAGATGGCGAGCGGGGAAGCACAGATACGCAGTATTTT.

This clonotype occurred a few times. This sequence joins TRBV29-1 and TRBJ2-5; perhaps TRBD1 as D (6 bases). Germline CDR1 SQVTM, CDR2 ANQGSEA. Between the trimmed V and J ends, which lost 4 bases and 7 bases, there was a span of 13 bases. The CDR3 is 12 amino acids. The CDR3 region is CSVVRGLGTQYF. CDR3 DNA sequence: TGCAGCGTTGTCAGGGGATTAGGGACCCAGTACTTC.

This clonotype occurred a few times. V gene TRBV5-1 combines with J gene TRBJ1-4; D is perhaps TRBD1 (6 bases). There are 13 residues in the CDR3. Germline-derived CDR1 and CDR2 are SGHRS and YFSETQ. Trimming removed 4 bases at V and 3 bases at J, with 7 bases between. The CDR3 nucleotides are TGCGCCAGCAGCGCAGGGGCTAATGAAAAACTGTTTTTT. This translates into CASSAGANEKLFF.

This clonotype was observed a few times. CDR3 amino acids: CASSLAPFVGYEQYF. In DNA, the CDR3 is TGTGCCAGCAGCTTAGCTCCTTTCGTGGGCTACGAGCAGTACTTC. The chain carries TRBV7-2 and TRBJ2-7, with D unresolved. The CDR3 is 15 amino acids. The V gene lost 0 bases and the J gene lost 3 bases, with 12 bases spanning the gap. The germline gives CDR1 SGHTA, CDR2 FQGNSA.

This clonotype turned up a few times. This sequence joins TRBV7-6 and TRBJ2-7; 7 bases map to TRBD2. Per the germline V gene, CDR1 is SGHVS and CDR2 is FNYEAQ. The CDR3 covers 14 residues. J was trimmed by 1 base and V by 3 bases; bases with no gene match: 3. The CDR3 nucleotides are TGTGCCAGCAGCTTGGGGACTATGTCCTACGAGCAGTACTTC. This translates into CASSLGTMSYEQYF.

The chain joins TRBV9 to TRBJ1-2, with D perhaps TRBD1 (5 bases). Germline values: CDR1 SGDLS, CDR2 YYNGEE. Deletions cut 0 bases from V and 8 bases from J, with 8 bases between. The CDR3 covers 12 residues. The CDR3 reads CASSVAGEGYTF. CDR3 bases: TGTGCCAGCAGCGTAGCGGGGGAAGGCTACACCTTC.

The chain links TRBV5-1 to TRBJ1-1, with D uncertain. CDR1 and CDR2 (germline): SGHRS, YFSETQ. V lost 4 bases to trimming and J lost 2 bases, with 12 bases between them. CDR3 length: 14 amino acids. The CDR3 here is CASSQGAINTEAFF. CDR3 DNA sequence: TGCGCCAGCAGCCAAGGCGCTATAAACACTGAAGCTTTCTTT.

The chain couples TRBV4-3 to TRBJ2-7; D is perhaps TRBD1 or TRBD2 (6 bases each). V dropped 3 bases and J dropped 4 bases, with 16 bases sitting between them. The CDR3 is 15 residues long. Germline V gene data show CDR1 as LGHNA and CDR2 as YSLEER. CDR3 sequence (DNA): TGCGCCAGCAGCCACCGGAGGGGGGTTGGGTACGAGCAGTACTTC. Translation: CASSHRRGVGYEQYF.

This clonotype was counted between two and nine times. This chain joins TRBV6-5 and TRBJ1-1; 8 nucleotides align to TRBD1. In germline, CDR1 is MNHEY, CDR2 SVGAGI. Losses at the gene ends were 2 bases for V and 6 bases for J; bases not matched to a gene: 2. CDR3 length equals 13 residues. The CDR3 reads CASSYAGGSEAFF. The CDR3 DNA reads TGTGCCAGCAGTTACGCAGGGGGCTCTGAAGCTTTCTTT.

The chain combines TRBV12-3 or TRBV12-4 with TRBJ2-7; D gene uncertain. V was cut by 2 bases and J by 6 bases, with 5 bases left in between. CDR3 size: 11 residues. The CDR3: CASSLRVEQYF. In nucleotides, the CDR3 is TGTGCCAGCAGTTTACGCGTCGAGCAGTACTTC.

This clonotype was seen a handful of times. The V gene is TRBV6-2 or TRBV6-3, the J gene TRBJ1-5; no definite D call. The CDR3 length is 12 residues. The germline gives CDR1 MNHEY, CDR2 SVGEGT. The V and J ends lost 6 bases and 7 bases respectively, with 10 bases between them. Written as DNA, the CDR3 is TGTGCCAGCAGCGGACTTTGGCAGCCCCAGCATTTT. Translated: CASSGLWQPQHF.

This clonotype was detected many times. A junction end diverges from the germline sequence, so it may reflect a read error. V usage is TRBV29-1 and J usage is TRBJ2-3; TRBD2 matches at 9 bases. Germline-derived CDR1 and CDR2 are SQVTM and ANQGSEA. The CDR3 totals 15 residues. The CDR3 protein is CSVEGGAGGTDTQYF. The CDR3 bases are TGCAGCGTTGAAGGAGGAGCGGGGGGTACAGATACGCAGTACTTT.

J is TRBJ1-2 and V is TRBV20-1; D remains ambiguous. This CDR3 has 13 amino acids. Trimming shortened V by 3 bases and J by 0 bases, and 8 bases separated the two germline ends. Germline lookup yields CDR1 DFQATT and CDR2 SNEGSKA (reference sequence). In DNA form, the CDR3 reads TGCAGTGCTAGTAACAGCACTAACTATGGCTACACCTTC. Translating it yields CSASNSTNYGYTF.

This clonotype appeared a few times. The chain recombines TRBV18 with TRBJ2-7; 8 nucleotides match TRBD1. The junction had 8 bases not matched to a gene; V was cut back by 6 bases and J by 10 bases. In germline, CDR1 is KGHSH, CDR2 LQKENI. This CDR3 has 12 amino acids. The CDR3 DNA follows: TGTGCCAGCTCTCCCGGACAGGGATATCAGTACTTC. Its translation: CASSPGQGYQYF.

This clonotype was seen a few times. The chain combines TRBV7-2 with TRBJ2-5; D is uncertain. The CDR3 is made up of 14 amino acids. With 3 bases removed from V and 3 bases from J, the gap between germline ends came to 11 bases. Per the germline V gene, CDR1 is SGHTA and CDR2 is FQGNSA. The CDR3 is CASSLLGIEETQYF. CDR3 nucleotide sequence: TGTGCCAGCAGCTTGTTAGGGATAGAAGAGACCCAGTACTTC.

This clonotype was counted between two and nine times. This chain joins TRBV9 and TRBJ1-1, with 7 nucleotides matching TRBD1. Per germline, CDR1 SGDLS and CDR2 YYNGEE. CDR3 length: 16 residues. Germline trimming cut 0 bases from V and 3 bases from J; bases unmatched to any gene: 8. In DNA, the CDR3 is TGTGCCAGCAGCGTAGAGGACAGGAGAGACTACACTGAAGCTTTCTTT. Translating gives CASSVEDRRDYTEAFF.

The CDR3 DNA reads TGCAGTGCTAGAGATCAGACAGGGTTTGATTCACCCCTCCACTTT. Protein sequence: CSARDQTGFDSPLHF. The chain carries TRBV20-1 and TRBJ1-6, with 7 bases aligning to TRBD1. The V and J ends lost 0 bases and 8 bases, in that order; junction bases with no gene match: 7. Germline-derived CDR1 and CDR2 are DFQATT and SNEGSKA (reference sequence). The CDR3 contains 15 residues.